This T cell receptor beta chain stems from a study of blood T cells in healthy people across ages. The CDR3 has 18 residues. The germline V gene has CDR1 SGDLS and CDR2 YYNGEE. V gave up 0 bases and J gave up 4 bases, with 22 bases separating them. This clonotype was detected once. It was with a sample-barcoded 5' primer and a J-beta primer mix that a second PCR of about 7 to 12 cycles was run. TCRdb analysed the 5' RACE reads with MiXCR anew, one entry per CDR3 protein. Of under 750,000 distinct CDR3 sequences in the sample, 47% are singletons; the top ten hold roughly 25%. Sequences were obtained from blood. The chain has TRBV9 and TRBJ2-5; D assignment may be TRBD1 or TRBD2 (5 bases each). The receptor was derived from a man aged 80 or over in good health. CDR3 sequence reads: CASSVGGRVEGPRETQYF. In nucleotides, the CDR3 is TGTGCCAGCAGCGTAGGAGGCCGAGTCGAGGGACCTCGAGAGACCCAGTACTTC.